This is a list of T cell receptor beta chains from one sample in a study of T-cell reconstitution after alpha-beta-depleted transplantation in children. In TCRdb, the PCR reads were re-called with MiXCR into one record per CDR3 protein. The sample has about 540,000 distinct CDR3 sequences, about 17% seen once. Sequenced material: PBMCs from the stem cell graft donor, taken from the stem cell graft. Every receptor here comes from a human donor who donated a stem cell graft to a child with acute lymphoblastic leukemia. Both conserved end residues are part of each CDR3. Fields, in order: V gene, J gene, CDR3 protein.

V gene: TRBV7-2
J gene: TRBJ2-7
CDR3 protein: CASSPPPQTSGTYEQYF

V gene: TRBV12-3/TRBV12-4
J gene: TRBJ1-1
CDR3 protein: CASKHPGQTIMNTEAFF

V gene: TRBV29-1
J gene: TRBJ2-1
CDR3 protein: CSETVYNEQFF

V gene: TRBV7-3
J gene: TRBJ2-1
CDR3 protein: CASSLMGLAGNEQFF

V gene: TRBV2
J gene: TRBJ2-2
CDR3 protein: CASSGGSGSVWTGELFF

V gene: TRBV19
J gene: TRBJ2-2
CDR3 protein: CASSSGTGGGELFF

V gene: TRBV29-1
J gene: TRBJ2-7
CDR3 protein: CSAIGTGFYEQYF

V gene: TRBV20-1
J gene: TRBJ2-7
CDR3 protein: CSAKRGSSYEQYF

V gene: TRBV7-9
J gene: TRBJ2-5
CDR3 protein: CASSLYMQFQETQYF

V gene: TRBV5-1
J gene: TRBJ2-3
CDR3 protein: CASSPRGRDSDTQYF

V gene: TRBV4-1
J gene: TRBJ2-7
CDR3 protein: CASSQATGGLYEQYF

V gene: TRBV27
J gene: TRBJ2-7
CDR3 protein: CASSLGTTTYEQYF

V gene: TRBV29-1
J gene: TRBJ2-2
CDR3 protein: CSVDRTGWDGELFF

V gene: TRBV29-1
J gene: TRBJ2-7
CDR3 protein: CSVWTEISYEQYF

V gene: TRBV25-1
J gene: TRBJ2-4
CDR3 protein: CASSHSNNREYF

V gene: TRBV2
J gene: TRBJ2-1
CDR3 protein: CASSEAGVGSEQFF

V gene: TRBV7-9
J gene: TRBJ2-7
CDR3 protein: CASSRQGTSLGEQYF

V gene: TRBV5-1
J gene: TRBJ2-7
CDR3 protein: CASSLGQGPVYEQYF

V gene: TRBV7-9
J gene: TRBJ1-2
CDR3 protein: CASSLKSAGNGYTF

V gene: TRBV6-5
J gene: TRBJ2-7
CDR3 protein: CASSYRHPEEEYALYEQYF

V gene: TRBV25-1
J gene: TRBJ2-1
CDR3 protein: CASSELRQGLAGGDNEQFF

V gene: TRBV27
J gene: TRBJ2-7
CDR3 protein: CASSLSAEGDEQYF

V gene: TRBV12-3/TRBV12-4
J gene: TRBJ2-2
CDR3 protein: CASSWGLDAGELFF

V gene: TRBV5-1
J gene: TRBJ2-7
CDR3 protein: CASSLAGGDYSYEQYF

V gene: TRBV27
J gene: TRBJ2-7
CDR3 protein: CASSFSKPYEQYF

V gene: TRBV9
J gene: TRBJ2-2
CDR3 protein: CASSTPSGGGNTGELFF

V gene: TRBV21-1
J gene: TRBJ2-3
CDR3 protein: CASSKGGGHKVTDTQYF

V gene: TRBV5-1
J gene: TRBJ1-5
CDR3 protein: CASSLLPGGADQPQHF

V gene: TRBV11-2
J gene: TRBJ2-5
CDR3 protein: CASSFPPPDETQYF

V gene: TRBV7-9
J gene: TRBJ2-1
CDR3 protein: CASSLINYFSQFF

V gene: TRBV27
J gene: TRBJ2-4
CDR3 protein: CASSFPAGGKNIQYF

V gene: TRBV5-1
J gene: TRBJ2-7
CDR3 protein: CASSLGDASPHEQYF

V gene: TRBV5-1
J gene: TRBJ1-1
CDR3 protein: CASSFGRMNTEAFF

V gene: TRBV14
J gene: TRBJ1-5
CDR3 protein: CASSHPTGVLINQPQHF

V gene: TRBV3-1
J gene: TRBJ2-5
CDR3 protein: CASNGQGTIKETQYF

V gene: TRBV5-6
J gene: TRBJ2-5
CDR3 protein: CASSLTAEETQYF

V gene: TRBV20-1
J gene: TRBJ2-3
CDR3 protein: CSARDPQRLAASTDTQYF

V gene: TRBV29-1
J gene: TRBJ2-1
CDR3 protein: CSHSRPPQAGGTVGEQFF

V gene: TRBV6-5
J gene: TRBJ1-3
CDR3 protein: CASSSPGTSGNTIYF

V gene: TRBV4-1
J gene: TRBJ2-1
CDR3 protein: CASSQRTSYNEQFF

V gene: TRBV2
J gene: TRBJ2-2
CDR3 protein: CASRLHADRAQTGELFF

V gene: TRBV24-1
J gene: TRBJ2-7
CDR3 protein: CATSGGLRLSYEQYF

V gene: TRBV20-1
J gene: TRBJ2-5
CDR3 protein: CSATIETQYF

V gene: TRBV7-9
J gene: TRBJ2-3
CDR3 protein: CASSGSGVSTDTQYF

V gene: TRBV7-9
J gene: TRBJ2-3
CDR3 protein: CAASSFLQGPTDTQYF

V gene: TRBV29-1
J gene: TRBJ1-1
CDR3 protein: CSVVRETAFF

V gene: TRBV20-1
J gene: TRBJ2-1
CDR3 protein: CSARPGLAGGSYNEQFF

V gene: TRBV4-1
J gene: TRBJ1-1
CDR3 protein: CASSQRTGQGYTEAFF

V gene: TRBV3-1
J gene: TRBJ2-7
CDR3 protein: CASSDGPGQVSYEQYF

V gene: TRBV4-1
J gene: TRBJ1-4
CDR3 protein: CASSQADRGAEKLFF

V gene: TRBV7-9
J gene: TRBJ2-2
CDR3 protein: CASSLRQANTGELFF